This T cell receptor (beta chain) derives from a study of blood T cell repertoires in COVID-19. The data were produced by immunoSEQ multiplex PCR, yet TCRdb's version contains in-frame clones alone and is incomplete. The repertoire has about 160,000 clones, over 75% of them found once; the top ten carry around 6.9%. Sequenced material: peripheral blood. This TCR was sampled from an elderly man with COVID-19, enrolled during active disease.

CDR3 sequence reads: CASSLGTGSGRNTIYF. The CDR3 coding sequence is TGTGCCAGCAGCTTAGGGACAGGGTCCGGACGAAACACCATATATTTT. J is TRBJ1-3 and V is TRBV7-9, with 8 bases lining up with TRBD1. The germline CDR1 and CDR2 sequences are SEHNR and FQNEAQ (reference sequence). There are 16 residues in the CDR3. V was clipped by 1 base and J by 5 bases; unmatched bases: 7.